The next 28 T cell receptor beta chains were all read from a single sample in a study of shared clonotypes between healthy human individuals. Sequenced by immunoSEQ multiplex PCR; TCRdb stores in-frame clones only, minus some. The repertoire consists of about 690,000 clones, with roughly 88% occurring once and the leading ten covering about 33%. The sample comprised memory CD8+ T cells from PBMCs. Indicated subset: CD45RO+ cells pooled with CCR7-negative TemRA cells. These receptors came from a man younger than 30 in good health. Some clones in this sample may be carry-over from other donors' samples.

The CDR3 DNA is TGTGCCAGCAGTCACCCCCGCAGGGCTCGCTACGAGCAGTACTTC. Translating it yields CASSHPRRARYEQYF. The chain recombines TRBV28 with TRBJ2-7, with TRBD1 as a possible D gene (5 bases). Germline CDR1 is MDHEN and CDR2 is SYDVKM. The CDR3 contains 15 residues. Deletions cut 5 bases from V and 3 bases from J, with 17 bases between.

The chain employs TRBV9 and TRBJ2-1; 9 bases fit TRBD2. The trim removed 3 bases at V and 7 bases at J, leaving 11 bases unmatched. The CDR3 length is 16 residues. Germline V lookup: CDR1 SGDLS, CDR2 YYNGEE. Here the CDR3 reads CASSALWEREVNEQFF. Written as DNA, the CDR3 is TGTGCCAGCAGCGCCCTTTGGGAGCGGGAGGTAAATGAGCAGTTCTTC.

This chain connects TRBV28 to TRBJ1-6, with a weak D call TRBD1 (5 bases). V was cut by 1 base and J by 8 bases, with 21 bases left in between. CDR3 size: 18 residues. The V gene's germline CDR1 is MDHEN and CDR2 SYDVKM. The CDR3 here is CASSLSGSLPLGDSPLHF. DNA for the CDR3: TGTGCCAGCAGTTTATCCGGGTCTCTGCCTCTAGGGGATTCACCCCTCCACTTT.

The sample holds one count of this clone. The CDR3 sequence: CASSSLTNEQFF. Here the CDR3 DNA reads TGTGCCAGCAGCAGCCTAACCAATGAGCAGTTCTTC. The chain is built from TRBV28 and TRBJ2-1; D is ambiguous. Trimming left V 6 bases short and J 6 bases short, with 9 bases between. Germline CDR1 is MDHEN and CDR2 is SYDVKM. This CDR3 is 12 amino acids long.

The table lists this clone with a count of one. The rearrangement links TRBV13 to TRBJ1-1; no clear D. V was cut by 5 bases and J by 3 bases, with 25 bases left in between. The CDR3 totals 18 residues. Germline V gives CDR1 PRHDT, CDR2 FYEKMQ (reference sequence). CDR3 in amino acids: CASSPRIRVNTPDTEAFF. CDR3 coding DNA: TGTGCCAGCAGCCCCCGAATCCGGGTTAATACGCCAGACACTGAAGCTTTCTTT.

Details on this clone: This sample also contains other DNA sequences that code for the same CDR3. The rearrangement links TRBV2 to TRBJ1-1, with 8 positions matching TRBD1. This CDR3 spans 13 amino acids. Losses at the gene ends were 6 bases for V and 3 bases for J; bases not matched to a gene: 3. Germline V gene data show CDR1 as SNHLY and CDR2 as FYNNEI. The CDR3 region has the DNA TGTGCCAGCAGAACAGGGGGGGACACTGAAGCTTTCTTT. Its protein product is CASRTGGDTEAFF.

The chain has TRBV13 and TRBJ2-5; tentatively, D is TRBD1 or TRBD2 (5 bases each). CDR3 length equals 15 residues. Trimming cost V 5 bases and J 7 bases, with 20 bases left between them. Germline lookup yields CDR1 PRHDT and CDR2 FYEKMQ (reference sequence). For the CDR3, the DNA is TGTGCCAGCAGCACCACCGGGACCAGTAACGCGACCCAGTACTTC. The encoded protein is CASSTTGTSNATQYF.

The chain recombines TRBV4-1 with TRBJ2-5, with D possibly being TRBD1 (6 bases). The tail of the sequence fits TRBJ2-7 better, so the J call may be wrong. CDR1 and CDR2 from the germline V gene are MGHRA and YSYEKL. The CDR3 runs to 14 residues. Here the CDR3 DNA reads TGCGCCAGCAGCCAAGAGGACAGATCCTACGAGCAGTACTTC. This sequence encodes CASSQEDRSYEQYF.

This chain connects TRBV28 to TRBJ2-3; TRBD1 aligns across 10 bases. The CDR3 sequence is 17 residues long. Per the germline V gene, CDR1 is MDHEN and CDR2 is SYDVKM. The junction had 17 bases not matched to a gene; V was cut back by 5 bases and J by 9 bases. In nucleotides, the CDR3 is TGTGCCAGCAGTCTACGACAGGGGGCGCGGGGACTAGTAACGCAGTATTTT. Translating it yields CASSLRQGARGLVTQYF.

This clone showed up just a few times. The chain recombines TRBV9 with TRBJ2-3; no definite D call. Germline V gene sequence: CDR1 SGDLS, CDR2 YYNGEE. This CDR3 has 13 amino acids. The V gene lost 3 bases and the J gene lost 6 bases, with 11 bases spanning the gap. CDR3 sequence: CASSAQVEDTQYF. CDR3 sequence (DNA): TGTGCCAGCAGCGCTCAGGTCGAGGATACGCAGTATTTT.

The gene calls are TRBV7-2 and TRBJ2-1; the match to TRBD2 covers 7 bases. The V gene end was trimmed by 5 bases and the J gene end by 7 bases; junction bases not matched to a gene: 17. In germline, CDR1 is SGHTA, CDR2 FQGNSA. The CDR3 consists of 17 residues. For the CDR3, the DNA is TGTGCCAGCAGCCCCGCCTTCCTGGCGGGAGTGGGTAATGAGCAGTTCTTC. It translates to CASSPAFLAGVGNEQFF.

The chain links TRBV28 to TRBJ1-5, with D perhaps matching TRBD1 (5 bases). CDR1 is MDHEN, CDR2 SYDVKM, per germline. The length of the CDR3 is 15 residues. Between the trimmed V and J ends, which lost 3 bases and 5 bases, there was a span of 14 bases. The DNA of the CDR3 is TGTGCCAGCAGTTTGCGGTGGGGGGGGGATCAGCCCCAGCATTTT. Residues: CASSLRWGGDQPQHF.

In its sample, this clone was seen once. The chain couples TRBV4-1 to TRBJ2-3; TRBD2 agrees at 9 bases. After removal of 1 base from V and 4 bases from J, the junction contained 12 bases not matched to a gene. This CDR3 is built from 18 residues. From germline, CDR1 is MGHRA and CDR2 YSYEKL. The CDR3 sequence: CASSQVTREGPFSDTQYF. Here the CDR3 DNA reads TGCGCCAGCAGCCAAGTTACGCGGGAGGGCCCGTTTTCAGATACGCAGTATTTT.

This chain uses TRBV4-2 with TRBJ2-7; 7 nucleotides line up with TRBD1. The V and J ends lost 0 bases and 2 bases, in that order; junction bases with no gene match: 10. The CDR3 runs 17 residues. Per germline, CDR1 LGHNA and CDR2 YNFKEQ. The CDR3 DNA follows: TGTGCCAGCAGCCAAGAAAGGGGGCGAGCGTACACCTACGAGCAGTACTTC. Translated, it gives CASSQERGRAYTYEQYF.

V gene TRBV5-6 combines with J gene TRBJ2-7; weak D call: TRBD1 (7 bases). The CDR3 contains 15 residues. Trimming took 3 bases from V and 5 from J, leaving 18 bases between them. CDR1 is SGHDT, CDR2 YYEEEE, per germline. This CDR3 reads CASSSRRGQVDEQYF. DNA for the CDR3: TGTGCCAGCAGCTCGCGGAGGGGGCAGGTGGACGAGCAGTACTTC.

The rearrangement joins TRBV11-2 to TRBJ2-7; TRBD1 aligns across 8 bases. The CDR3 contains 15 residues. V lost 4 bases and J lost 2; bases outside the gene matches: 7. The V gene's germline CDR1 is SGHAT and CDR2 FQNNGV. For the CDR3, the DNA is TGTGCCAGCAGCTCCCGGACAGGGCGAACCTACGAGCAGTACTTC. It yields the protein CASSSRTGRTYEQYF.

The chain uses TRBV27 and TRBJ2-7; possibly TRBD2 for D (6 bases). This CDR3 is 15 amino acids long. Germline lookup yields CDR1 MNHEY and CDR2 SMNVEV (reference sequence). Trimming stripped 5 bases from V and 5 bases from J, with 19 bases between. CDR3 loop: CASSPSRGSNNEQYF. The CDR3 nucleotides read TGTGCCAGCAGTCCATCCCGGGGGTCAAACAACGAGCAGTACTTC.

This chain joins TRBV6-1 and TRBJ2-7, with D possibly being TRBD2 (5 bases). From germline, CDR1 is MNHNS and CDR2 SASEGT. Trimming shortened V by 2 bases and J by 8 bases, and 7 bases separated the two germline ends. This CDR3 region has 11 residues. In DNA, the CDR3 is TGTGCCAGCAGTGAATGGACTCAGCAGTACTTC. It translates to CASSEWTQQYF.

The rearrangement uses TRBV7-3 and TRBJ2-5; D is unresolved. The V and J ends lost 8 bases and 5 bases respectively, with 6 bases between them. Germline values: CDR1 SGHTA, CDR2 FQGTGA. CDR3 size: 10 residues. CDR3 sequence (DNA): TGTGCCAGCCGCCGGGAGACCCAGTACTTC. Protein product: CASRRETQYF.

The chain uses TRBV10-3 and TRBJ2-7, with D unclear. CDR1 and CDR2 (germline): ENHRY, SYGVKD. The ends were cut back, 0 bases at V and 6 bases at J, with 12 bases in the middle. The CDR3 loop spans 14 amino acids. Written as DNA, the CDR3 is TGTGCCATCAGTGAGTCGATCGGGCAACTCGAGCAGTACTTC. Amino acid sequence: CAISESIGQLEQYF.

The chain has TRBV10-2 and TRBJ1-1; D ambiguous. Germline CDR1 reads WSHSY; CDR2 reads SAAADI. This CDR3 comprises 13 residues. Trimming removed 2 bases from V and 1 base from J, with 5 bases in between. CDR3 nucleotides: TGCGCCAGCAGTGAGACAGAGAACACTGAAGCTTTCTTT. This gives the protein CASSETENTEAFF.

The V and J genes are TRBV14 and TRBJ2-5; 7 nucleotides line up with TRBD2. This CDR3 contains 14 residues. Germline assignment: CDR1 SGHDN and CDR2 FVKESK. V lost 2 bases, J lost 3 bases, and 3 bases stayed unmatched. DNA for the CDR3: TGTGCCAGCAGCCAAACCGGGACTAAAGAGACCCAGTACTTC. Amino acids: CASSQTGTKETQYF.

This rearrangement joins TRBV13 to TRBJ2-5; D uncertain. The germline CDR1 and CDR2 sequences are PRHDT and FYEKMQ (reference sequence). CDR3 size: 12 residues. The V end was cut by 4 bases, the J end by 5 bases, with 8 bases between. CDR3 sequence (DNA): TGTGCCAGCAGCTCCTCGACGGAGACCCAGTACTTC. Protein sequence: CASSSSTETQYF. Together with reference TRBV13 and TRBJ2-5, the CDR3 gives the full variable domain: AAGVIQSPRHLIKEKRETATLKCYPIPRHDTVYWYQQGPGQDPQFLISFYEKMQSDKGSIPDRFSAQQFSDYHSELNMSSLELGDSALYFCASSSSTETQYFGPGTRLLVL.

The chain uses TRBV11-2 and TRBJ1-1; D call uncertain. Trimming pared 5 bases from V and 6 bases from J, leaving 10 bases between. The CDR3 covers 12 residues. Germline lookup yields CDR1 SGHAT and CDR2 FQNNGV. CDR3 amino acids: CASSPSLSEAFF. The CDR3 nucleotides read TGTGCCAGCAGCCCATCCTTATCTGAAGCTTTCTTT.

The rearrangement uses TRBV7-6 and TRBJ2-7; 9 nucleotides agree with TRBD1. Per the germline V gene, CDR1 is SGHVS and CDR2 is FNYEAQ. Trimming at V came to 5 bases and at J to 0 bases, leaving 5 bases not matched to a gene. The CDR3 loop spans 15 amino acids. This CDR3 reads CASSTGQGSSYEQYF. In nucleotides, the CDR3 is TGTGCCAGCAGCACCGGACAGGGGAGCTCCTACGAGCAGTACTTC.

The rearrangement links TRBV28 to TRBJ1-1; TRBD1 matches 7 bases. CDR1 and CDR2 (germline): MDHEN, SYDVKM. The CDR3 length is 14 residues. Trimming removed 4 bases from V and 1 base from J; junction bases left unmatched: 3. As DNA, the CDR3 is TGTGCCAGCAGTTGGCACAGGGGGAACACTGAAGCTTTCTTT. Encoded protein: CASSWHRGNTEAFF.

The chain couples TRBV7-8 to TRBJ2-1; tentative D call: TRBD1 (8 bases). The CDR3 sequence is 13 residues long. The V end was cut by 3 bases, the J end by 13 bases, with 16 bases between. Germline V gene lookup returns CDR1 SGHVS and CDR2 FQNEAQ. The CDR3 DNA is TGTGCCAGCAGCTTGACTACAGGGGGGGAACAGTTCTTC. Amino acid sequence: CASSLTTGGEQFF. Full variable domain (remainder filled in from reference TRBV7-8 and TRBJ2-1): GAGVSQSPRYKVAKRGQDVALRCDPISGHVSLFWYQQALGQGPEFLTYFQNEAQLDKSGLPSDRFFAERPEGSVSTLKIQRTQQEDSAVYLCASSLTTGGEQFFGPGTRLTVL.

About this clone itself: This sample also contains other DNA sequences that code for the same CDR3. The genes are TRBV5-6 and TRBJ2-2; D possibly matches TRBD1 or TRBD2 (5 bases each). The CDR3 runs 15 residues. Germline CDR1 is SGHDT and CDR2 is YYEEEE. Between the trimmed V and J ends, which lost 0 bases and 1 base, there was a span of 7 bases. The CDR3 bases are TGTGCCAGCAGCTTGGTTGGGGGGAACACCGGGGAGCTGTTTTTT. Amino acids: CASSLVGGNTGELFF.